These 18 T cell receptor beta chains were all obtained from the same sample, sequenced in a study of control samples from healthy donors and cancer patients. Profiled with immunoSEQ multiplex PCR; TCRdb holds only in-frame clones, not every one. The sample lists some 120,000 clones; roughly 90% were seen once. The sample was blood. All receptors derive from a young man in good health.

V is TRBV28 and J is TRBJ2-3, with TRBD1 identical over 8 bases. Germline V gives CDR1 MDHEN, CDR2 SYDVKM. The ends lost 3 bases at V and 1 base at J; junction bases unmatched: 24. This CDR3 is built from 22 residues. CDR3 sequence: CASSFHFGLSIDRGMGTDTQYF. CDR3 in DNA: TGTGCCAGCAGTTTCCATTTTGGCCTTTCGATCGACAGGGGAATGGGCACAGATACGCAGTATTTT.

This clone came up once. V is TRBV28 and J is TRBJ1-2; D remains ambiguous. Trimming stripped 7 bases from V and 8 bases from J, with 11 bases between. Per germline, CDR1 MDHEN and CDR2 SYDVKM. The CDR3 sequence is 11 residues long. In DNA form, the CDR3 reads TGTGCCAGCACCTCCCCGGGGGGCTACACCTTC. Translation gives CASTSPGGYTF.

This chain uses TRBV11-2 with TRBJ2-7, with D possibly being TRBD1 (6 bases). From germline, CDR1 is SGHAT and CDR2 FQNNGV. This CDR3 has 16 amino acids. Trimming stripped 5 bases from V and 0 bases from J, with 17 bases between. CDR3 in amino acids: CASSPLNREGSYEQYF. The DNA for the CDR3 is TGTGCCAGCAGCCCACTGAACAGGGAAGGCTCCTACGAGCAGTACTTC.

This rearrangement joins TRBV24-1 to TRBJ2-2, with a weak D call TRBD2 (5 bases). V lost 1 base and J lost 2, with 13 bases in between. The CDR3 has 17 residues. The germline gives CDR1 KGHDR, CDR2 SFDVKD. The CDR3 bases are TGTGCCACCAGTGATTTCGACGAGGGTTCCAACACCGGGGAGCTGTTTTTT. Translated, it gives CATSDFDEGSNTGELFF.

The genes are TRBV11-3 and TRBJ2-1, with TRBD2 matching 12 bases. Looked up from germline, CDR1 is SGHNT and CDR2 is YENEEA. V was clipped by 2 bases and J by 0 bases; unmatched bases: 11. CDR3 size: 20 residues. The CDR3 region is CASSLTGSLAGGSSYNEQFF. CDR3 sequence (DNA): TGTGCCAGCAGCTTAACGGGGAGCCTAGCGGGAGGGAGCTCCTACAATGAGCAGTTCTTC.

CDR3 sequence reads: CASSQTDTQYF. The CDR3 nucleotides are TGTGCCAGCAGCCAGACAGATACGCAGTATTTT. V and J are TRBV9 and TRBJ2-3; D is uncertain. V lost 4 bases to trimming and J lost 3 bases, with 3 bases between them. The CDR3 contains 11 residues. The germline gives CDR1 SGDLS, CDR2 YYNGEE.

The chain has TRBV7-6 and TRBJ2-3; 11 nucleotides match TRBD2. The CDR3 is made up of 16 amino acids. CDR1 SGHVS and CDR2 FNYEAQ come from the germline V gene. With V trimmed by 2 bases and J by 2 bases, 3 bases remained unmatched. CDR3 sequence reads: CASSLLAGGLTDTQYF. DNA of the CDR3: TGTGCCAGCAGCTTACTAGCGGGGGGCCTCACAGATACGCAGTATTTT.

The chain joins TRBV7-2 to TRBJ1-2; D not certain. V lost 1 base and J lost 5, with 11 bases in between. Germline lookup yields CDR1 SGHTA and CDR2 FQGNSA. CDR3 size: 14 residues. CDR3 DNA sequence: TGTGCCAGCAGCTTAGTCAGGACCGAGTATGGCTACACCTTC. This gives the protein CASSLVRTEYGYTF.

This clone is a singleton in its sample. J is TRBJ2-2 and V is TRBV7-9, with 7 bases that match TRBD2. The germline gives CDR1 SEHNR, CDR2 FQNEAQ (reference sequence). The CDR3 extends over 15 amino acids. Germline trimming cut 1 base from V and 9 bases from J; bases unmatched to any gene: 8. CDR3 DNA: TGTGCCAGCAGCTTAGGGGGGGACTACTACAGGGAGCTGTTTTTT. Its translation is CASSLGGDYYRELFF.

CDR3 coding DNA: TGTGCCAGCAGCTGGGGACAGGGGGACTACGAGCAGTACTTC. As protein: CASSWGQGDYEQYF. The chain links TRBV5-6 to TRBJ2-7; 11 bases line up with TRBD1. CDR3 size: 14 residues. The germline V gene encodes CDR1 SGHDT and CDR2 YYEEEE. Unmatched junction bases numbered 2, after V lost 3 bases and J lost 3 bases.

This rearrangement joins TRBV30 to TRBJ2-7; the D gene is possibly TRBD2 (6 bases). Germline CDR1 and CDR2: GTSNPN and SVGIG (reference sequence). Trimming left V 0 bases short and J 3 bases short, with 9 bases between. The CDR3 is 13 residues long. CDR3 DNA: TGTGCCTGGAGTGTAACGACTAGCTACGAGCAGTACGTC. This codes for CAWSVTTSYEQYV.

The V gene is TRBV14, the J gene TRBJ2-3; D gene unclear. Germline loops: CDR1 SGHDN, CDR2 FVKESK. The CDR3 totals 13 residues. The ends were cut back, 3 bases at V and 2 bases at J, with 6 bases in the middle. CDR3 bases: TGTGCCAGCAGCCACGATCACACAGATACGCAGTATTTT. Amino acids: CASSHDHTDTQYF.

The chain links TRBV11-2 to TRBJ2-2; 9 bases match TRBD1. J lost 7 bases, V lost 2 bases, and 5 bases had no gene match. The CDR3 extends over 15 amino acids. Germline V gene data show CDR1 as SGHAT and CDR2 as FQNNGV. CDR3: CASSLTGQGIGELFF. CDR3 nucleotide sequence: TGTGCCAGCAGCTTAACGGGACAGGGAATCGGGGAGCTGTTTTTT.

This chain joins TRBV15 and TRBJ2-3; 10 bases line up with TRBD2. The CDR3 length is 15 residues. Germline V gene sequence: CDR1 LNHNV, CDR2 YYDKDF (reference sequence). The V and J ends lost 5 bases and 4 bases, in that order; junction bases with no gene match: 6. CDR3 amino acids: CATSGSGRAADTQYF. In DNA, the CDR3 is TGTGCCACCAGCGGGAGCGGGAGGGCCGCAGATACGCAGTATTTT.

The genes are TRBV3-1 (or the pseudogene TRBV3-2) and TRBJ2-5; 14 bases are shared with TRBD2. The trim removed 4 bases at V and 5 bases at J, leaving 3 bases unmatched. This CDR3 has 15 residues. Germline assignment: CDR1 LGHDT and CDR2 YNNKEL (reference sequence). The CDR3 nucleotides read TGTGCCAGCAGCCTGGGACTAGCGGGGGCGGAGACCCAGTACTTC. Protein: CASSLGLAGAETQYF.

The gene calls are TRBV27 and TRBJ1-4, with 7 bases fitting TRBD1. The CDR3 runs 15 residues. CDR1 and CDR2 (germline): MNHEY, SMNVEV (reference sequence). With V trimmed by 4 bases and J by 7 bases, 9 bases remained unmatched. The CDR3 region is CASSSSEGAFEKLFF. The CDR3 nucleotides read TGTGCCAGCAGTTCCTCAGAGGGGGCTTTTGAAAAACTGTTTTTT.

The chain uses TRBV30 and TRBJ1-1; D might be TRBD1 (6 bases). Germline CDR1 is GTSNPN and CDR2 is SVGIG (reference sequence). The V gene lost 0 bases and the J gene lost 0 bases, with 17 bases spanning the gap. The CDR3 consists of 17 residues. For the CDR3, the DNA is TGTGCCTGGAGTGTAATCGTACAGGGCCCTATGAACACTGAAGCTTTCTTT. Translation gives CAWSVIVQGPMNTEAFF.

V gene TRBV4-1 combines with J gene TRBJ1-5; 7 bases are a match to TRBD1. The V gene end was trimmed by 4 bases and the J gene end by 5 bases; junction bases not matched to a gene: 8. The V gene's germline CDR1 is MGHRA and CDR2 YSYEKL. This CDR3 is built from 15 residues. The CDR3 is CASSRTGTDDQPQHF. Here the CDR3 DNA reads TGCGCCAGCAGCCGCACCGGGACAGACGATCAGCCCCAGCATTTT.